This TCR beta chain comes out of a study of cytomegalovirus exposure and HLA in healthy donors. General study findings and limits: The classifier was said to identify cytomegalovirus status with high specificity and sensitivity.

The assay was immunoSEQ multiplex PCR, and TCRdb's table has in-frame clones only and misses some. The table includes roughly 310,000 clones, roughly 88% detected once. In regard to this clone: The antigen is unknown.

CDR1 and CDR2 from the germline V gene are SEHNR and FQNEAQ (reference sequence). The CDR3 length is 16 residues. The ends were cut back, 3 bases at V and 4 bases at J, with 18 bases in the middle. The clonotype originates from a man aged 30-40 years in good health and CMV-seronegative. V gene TRBV7-9 combines with J gene TRBJ2-5; D is possibly TRBD1 (5 bases). Sequenced: PBMCs. The CDR3 here is CASSFQIREPRETQYF. The CDR3, as DNA: TGTGCCAGCAGCTTCCAAATCAGGGAACCGCGAGAGACCCAGTACTTC.